A selection of T cell receptor beta chains follows, all from one sample in a study of OX40 agonist ivuxolimab in advanced cancers. Sequencing used immunoSEQ multiplex PCR; TCRdb keeps in-frame clones, though not all of them. The table includes about 70,000 clones, around 85% detected once. Here the sequenced sample was CD4+ or CD8+ T cells sorted from blood, taken in a trial of the OX40 agonist ivuxolimab. Source of these receptors: an adult with an advanced solid tumor such as melanoma, head and neck, liver or kidney cancer. Each CDR3 is given with its conserved first and last residue. Fields, in order: V gene, D gene, J gene, CDR3 DNA, CDR3 protein. D genes are given only for firm matches.

>TRBV5-1|TRBD1|TRBJ2-7
TGCGCCAGCAGCCCGCCGGGACAGGGGTTGTACGAGCAGTACTTC
CASSPPGQGLYEQYF
>TRBV5-1|TRBD1|TRBJ1-1
TGCGCCAGCAGCTTCAGGGGGGGGACTGAAGCTTTCTTT
CASSFRGGTEAFF
>TRBV7-3|NA|TRBJ1-1
TGTGCCAGCAGCCAATCCTGGGACACTGAAGCTTTCTTT
CASSQSWDTEAFF
>TRBV6-5|NA|TRBJ2-7
TGTGCCAGCAGTTCCCCGGGAGCAGACTACGAGCAGTACTTC
CASSSPGADYEQYF
>TRBV2|NA|TRBJ1-1
TGTGCCAGCGAGGCTGGCAGCCGGGGCACTGAAGCTTTCTTT
CASEAGSRGTEAFF
>TRBV28|TRBD2|TRBJ2-1
TGTGCCAGCAGTTACCCCGGGACTAGCGGGGGGGCCCCCTACAATGAGCAGTTCTTC
CASSYPGTSGGAPYNEQFF
>TRBV5-1|TRBD2|TRBJ2-7
TGCGCCAGCAGCGATACTAGCGGGAGGTACGAGCAGTACTTC
CASSDTSGRYEQYF
>TRBV11-3|TRBD2|TRBJ2-7
TGTGCCAGCAGCCTAGATCAAAGGACTAGCGGGAGGATGAGCTCCTACGAGCAGTACTTC
CASSLDQRTSGRMSSYEQYF
>TRBV6-5|NA|TRBJ2-7
TGTGCCAGCAGTTACTCGATAGTGGAGCAGTACTTC
CASSYSIVEQYF
>TRBV13|TRBD2|TRBJ2-7
TGTGCCAGCAGCTTGAATAGCGGGAGGATCGGGGGCGAGCAGTACTTC
CASSLNSGRIGGEQYF
>TRBV19|NA|TRBJ1-5
TGTGCCAGTACTTCCAGGGACAATCAGCCCCAGCATTTT
CASTSRDNQPQHF
>TRBV11-1|NA|TRBJ2-7
TGTGCCAGCAGCATCGGTCTGGTCTACGAGCAGTACTTC
CASSIGLVYEQYF
>TRBV19|TRBD1|TRBJ1-3
TGTGCCAGTAGTATGTTCGGGACAGGCTCTGGAAACACCATATATTTT
CASSMFGTGSGNTIYF